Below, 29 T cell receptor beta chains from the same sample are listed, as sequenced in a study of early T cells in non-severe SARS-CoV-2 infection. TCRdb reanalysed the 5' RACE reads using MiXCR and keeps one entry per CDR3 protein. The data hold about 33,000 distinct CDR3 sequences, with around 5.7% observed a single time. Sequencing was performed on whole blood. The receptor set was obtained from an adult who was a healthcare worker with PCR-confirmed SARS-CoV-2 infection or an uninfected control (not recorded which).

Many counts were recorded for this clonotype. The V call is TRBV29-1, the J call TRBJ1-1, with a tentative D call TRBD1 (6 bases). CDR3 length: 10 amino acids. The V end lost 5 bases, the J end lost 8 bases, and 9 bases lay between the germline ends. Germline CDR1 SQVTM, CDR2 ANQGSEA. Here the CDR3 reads CSVSTGEAFF. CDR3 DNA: TGCAGCGTTTCAACAGGGGAAGCTTTCTTT.

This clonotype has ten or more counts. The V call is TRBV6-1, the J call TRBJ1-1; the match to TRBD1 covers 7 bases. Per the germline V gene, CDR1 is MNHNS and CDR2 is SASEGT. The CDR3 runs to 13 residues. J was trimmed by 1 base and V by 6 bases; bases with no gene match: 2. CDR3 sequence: CASRWTGNTEAFF. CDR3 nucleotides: TGTGCCAGCAGATGGACAGGGAACACTGAAGCTTTCTTT.

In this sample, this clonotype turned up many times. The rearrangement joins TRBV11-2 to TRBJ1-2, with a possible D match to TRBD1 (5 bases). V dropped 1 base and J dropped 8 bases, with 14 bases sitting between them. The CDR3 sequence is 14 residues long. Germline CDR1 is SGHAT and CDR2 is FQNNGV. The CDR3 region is CASSLASLGGGYTF. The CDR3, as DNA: TGTGCCAGCAGCTTAGCCTCCCTGGGGGGGGGCTACACCTTC.

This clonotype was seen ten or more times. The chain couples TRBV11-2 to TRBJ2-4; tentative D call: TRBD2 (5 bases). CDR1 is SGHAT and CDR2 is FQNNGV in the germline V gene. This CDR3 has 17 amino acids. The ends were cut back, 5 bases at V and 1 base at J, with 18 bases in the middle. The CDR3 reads CASSRYGISIAKNIQYF. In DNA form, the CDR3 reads TGTGCCAGCAGCCGGTACGGGATCTCTATCGCCAAAAACATTCAGTACTTC.

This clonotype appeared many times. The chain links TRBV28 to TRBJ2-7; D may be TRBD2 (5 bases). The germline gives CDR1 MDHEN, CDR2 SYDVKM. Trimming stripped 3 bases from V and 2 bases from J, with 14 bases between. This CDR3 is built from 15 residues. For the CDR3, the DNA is TGTGCCAGCAGTTTCAGAGGACTTAACCCCTACGAGCAGTACTTC. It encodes CASSFRGLNPYEQYF.

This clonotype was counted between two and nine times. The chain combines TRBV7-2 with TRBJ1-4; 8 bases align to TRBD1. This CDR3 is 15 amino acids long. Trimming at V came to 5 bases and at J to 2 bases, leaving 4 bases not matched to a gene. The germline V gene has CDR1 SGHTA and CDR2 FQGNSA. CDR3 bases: TGTGCCAGCAGCCCGGGACAGGCCACTAATGAAAAACTGTTTTTT. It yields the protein CASSPGQATNEKLFF.

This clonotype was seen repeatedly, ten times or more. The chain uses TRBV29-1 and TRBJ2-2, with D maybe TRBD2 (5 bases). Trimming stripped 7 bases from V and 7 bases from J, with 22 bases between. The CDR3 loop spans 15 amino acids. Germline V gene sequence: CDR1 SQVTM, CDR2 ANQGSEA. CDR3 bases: TGCAGCGCCTCTTTAGGAGGTCGATTAGGCGGGGAGCTGTTTTTT. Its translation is CSASLGGRLGGELFF.

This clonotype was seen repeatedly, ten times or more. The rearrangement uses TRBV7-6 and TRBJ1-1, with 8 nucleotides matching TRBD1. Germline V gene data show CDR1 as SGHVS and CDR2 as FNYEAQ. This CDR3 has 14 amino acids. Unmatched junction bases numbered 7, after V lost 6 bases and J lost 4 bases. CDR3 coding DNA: TGTGCCAGCAGTCAACCGGGACAGGTCACTGAAGCTTTCTTT. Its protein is CASSQPGQVTEAFF.

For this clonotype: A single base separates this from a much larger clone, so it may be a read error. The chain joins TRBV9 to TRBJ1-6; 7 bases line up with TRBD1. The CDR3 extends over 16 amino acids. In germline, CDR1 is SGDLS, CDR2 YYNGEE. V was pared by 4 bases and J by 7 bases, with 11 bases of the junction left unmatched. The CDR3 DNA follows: TGTGCCAGCAGCCCCCGACAGGGCTCAGTGAATTCACCCCTCCACTTT. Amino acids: CASSPRQGSVNSPLHF.

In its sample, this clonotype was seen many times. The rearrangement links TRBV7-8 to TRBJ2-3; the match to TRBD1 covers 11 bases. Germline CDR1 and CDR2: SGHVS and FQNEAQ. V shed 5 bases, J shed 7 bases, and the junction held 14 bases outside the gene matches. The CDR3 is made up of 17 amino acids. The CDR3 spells CASSLGARDRGFNTQYF. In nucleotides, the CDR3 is TGTGCCAGCAGCCTAGGGGCCCGGGACAGGGGGTTCAATACGCAGTATTTT.

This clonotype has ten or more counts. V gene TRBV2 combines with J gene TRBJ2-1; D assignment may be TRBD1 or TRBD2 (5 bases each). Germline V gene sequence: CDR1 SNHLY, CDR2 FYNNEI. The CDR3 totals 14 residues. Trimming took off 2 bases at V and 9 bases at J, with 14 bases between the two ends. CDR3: CASSEWGTASEQFF. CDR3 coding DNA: TGTGCCAGCAGTGAATGGGGGACGGCAAGTGAGCAGTTCTTC. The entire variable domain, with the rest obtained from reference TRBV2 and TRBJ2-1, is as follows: EPEVTQTPSHQVTQMGQEVILRCVPISNHLYFYWYRQILGQKVEFLVSFYNNEISEKSEIFDDQFSVERPDGSNFTLKIRSTKLEDSAMYFCASSEWGTASEQFFGPGTRLTVL.

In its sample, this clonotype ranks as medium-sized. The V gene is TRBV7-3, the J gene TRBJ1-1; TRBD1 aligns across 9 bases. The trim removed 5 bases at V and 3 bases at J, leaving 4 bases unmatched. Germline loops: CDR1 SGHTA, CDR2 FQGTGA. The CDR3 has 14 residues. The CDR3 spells CASSTGQGHTEAFF. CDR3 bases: TGTGCCAGCAGCACTGGACAGGGGCACACTGAAGCTTTCTTT.

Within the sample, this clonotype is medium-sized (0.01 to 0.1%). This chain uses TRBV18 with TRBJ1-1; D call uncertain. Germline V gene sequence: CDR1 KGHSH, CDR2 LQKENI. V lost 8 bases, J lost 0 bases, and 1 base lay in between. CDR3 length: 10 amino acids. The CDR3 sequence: CASLNTEAFF. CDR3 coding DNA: TGTGCCAGCCTGAACACTGAAGCTTTCTTT. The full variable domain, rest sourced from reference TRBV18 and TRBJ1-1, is NAGVMQNPRHLVRRRGQEARLRCSPMKGHSHVYWYRQLPEEGLKFMVYLQKENIIDESGMPKERFSAEFPKEGPSILRIQQVVRGDSAAYFCASLNTEAFFGQGTRLTVV.

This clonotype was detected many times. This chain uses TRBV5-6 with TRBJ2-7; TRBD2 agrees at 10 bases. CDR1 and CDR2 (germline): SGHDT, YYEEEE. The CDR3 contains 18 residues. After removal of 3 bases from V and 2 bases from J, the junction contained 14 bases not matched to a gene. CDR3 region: CASSSTLAGAGSPYEQYV. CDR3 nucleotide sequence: TGTGCCAGCAGCTCAACCCTAGCGGGAGCAGGTAGCCCCTACGAGCAGTACGTC.

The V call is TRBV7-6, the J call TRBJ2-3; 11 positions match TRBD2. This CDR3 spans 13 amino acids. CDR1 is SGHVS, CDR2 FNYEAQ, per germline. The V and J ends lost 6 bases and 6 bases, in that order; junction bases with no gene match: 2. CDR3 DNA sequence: TGTGCCAGCAGAGTAGCGGGGGGGGATACGCAGTATTTT. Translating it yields CASRVAGGDTQYF.

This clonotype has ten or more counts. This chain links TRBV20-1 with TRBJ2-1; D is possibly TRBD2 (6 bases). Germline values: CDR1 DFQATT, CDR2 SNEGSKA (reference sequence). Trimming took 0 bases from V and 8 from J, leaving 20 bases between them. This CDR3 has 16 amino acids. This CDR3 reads CSARDRKRVVWDEQFF. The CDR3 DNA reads TGCAGTGCTAGAGATCGTAAGCGGGTGGTGTGGGATGAGCAGTTCTTC.

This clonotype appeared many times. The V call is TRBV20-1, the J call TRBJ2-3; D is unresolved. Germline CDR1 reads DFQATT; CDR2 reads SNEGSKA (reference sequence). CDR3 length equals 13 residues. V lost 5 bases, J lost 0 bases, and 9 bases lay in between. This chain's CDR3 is CSAGLVSTDTQYF. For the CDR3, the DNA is TGCAGTGCTGGCCTCGTAAGCACAGATACGCAGTATTTT.

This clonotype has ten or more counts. CDR3 nucleotides: TGCGCCAGCAGCCATTCGGACTCGTCCTCTGGGGCCAACGTCCTGACTTTC. Translation: CASSHSDSSSGANVLTF. V usage is TRBV4-1 and J usage is TRBJ2-6, with D maybe TRBD2 (5 bases). CDR1 and CDR2 from the germline V gene are MGHRA and YSYEKL. CDR3 size: 17 residues. V was pared by 3 bases and J by 0 bases, with 12 bases between.

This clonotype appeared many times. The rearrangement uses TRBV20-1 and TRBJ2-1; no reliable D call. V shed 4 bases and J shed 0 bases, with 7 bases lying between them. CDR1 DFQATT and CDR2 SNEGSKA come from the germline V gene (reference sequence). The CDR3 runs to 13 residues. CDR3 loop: CSATPSSYNEQFF. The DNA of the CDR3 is TGCAGTGCTACCCCGAGCTCCTACAATGAGCAGTTCTTC.

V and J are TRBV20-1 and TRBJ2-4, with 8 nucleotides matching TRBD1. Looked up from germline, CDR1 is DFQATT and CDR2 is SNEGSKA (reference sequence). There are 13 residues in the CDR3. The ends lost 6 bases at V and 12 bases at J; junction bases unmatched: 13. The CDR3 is CSAEPGTGVRQYF. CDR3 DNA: TGCAGTGCGGAACCCGGGACAGGCGTTCGTCAGTACTTC.

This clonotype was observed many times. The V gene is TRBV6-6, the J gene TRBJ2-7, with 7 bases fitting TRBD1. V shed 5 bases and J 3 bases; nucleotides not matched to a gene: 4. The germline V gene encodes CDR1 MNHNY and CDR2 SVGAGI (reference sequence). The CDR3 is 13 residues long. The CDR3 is CASSHRDSYEQYV. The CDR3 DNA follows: TGTGCCAGCAGTCACCGGGACAGCTACGAGCAGTACGTC.

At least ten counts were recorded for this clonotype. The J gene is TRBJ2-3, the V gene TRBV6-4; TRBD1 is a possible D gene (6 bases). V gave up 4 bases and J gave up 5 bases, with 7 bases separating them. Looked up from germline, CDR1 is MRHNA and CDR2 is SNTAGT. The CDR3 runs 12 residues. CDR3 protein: CASSAQGDTQYF. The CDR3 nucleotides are TGTGCCAGCAGTGCACAGGGAGATACGCAGTATTTT.

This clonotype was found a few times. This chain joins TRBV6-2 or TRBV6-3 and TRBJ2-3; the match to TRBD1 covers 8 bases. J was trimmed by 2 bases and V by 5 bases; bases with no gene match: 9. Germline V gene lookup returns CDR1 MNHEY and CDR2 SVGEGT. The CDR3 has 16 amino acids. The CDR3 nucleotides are TGTGCCAGCAGTCCCAGACAGGGGTGGACCACAGATACGCAGTATTTT. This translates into CASSPRQGWTTDTQYF.

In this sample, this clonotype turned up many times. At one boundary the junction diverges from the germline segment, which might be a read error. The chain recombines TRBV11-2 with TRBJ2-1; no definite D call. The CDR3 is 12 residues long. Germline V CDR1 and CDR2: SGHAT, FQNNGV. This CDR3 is CASSLDRSLEIF. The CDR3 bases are TGTGCCAGCAGCTTAGATCGCTCCTTAGAAATCTTC.

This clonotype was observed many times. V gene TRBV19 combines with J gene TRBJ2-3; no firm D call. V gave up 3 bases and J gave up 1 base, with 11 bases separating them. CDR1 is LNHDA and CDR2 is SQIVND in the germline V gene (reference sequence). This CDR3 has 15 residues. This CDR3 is CASSMSPPGTDTQYF. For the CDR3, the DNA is TGTGCCAGTAGTATGAGTCCCCCTGGCACAGATACGCAGTATTTT.

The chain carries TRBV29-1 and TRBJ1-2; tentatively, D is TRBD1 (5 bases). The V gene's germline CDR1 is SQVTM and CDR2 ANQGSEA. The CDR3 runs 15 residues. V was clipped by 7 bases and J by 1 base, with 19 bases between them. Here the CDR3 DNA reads TGCAGCGCCGGCTCGGGAGGGACGGGTAACTATGGCTACACCTTC. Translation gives CSAGSGGTGNYGYTF.

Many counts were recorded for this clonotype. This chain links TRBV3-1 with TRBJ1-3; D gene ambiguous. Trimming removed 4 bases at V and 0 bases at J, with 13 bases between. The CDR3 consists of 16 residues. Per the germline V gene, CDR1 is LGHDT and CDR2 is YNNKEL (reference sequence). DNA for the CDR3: TGTGCCAGCAGCCGAACGGCAGGAGGCTCTGGAAACACCATATATTTT. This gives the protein CASSRTAGGSGNTIYF.

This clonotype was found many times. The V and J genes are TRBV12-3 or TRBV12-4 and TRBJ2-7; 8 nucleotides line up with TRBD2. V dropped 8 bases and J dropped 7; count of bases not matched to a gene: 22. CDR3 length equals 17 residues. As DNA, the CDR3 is TGTGCCAGCCCCCCCACGCATCGAGCGGGAGAAGAAAGAGAGCAGTACGTC. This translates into CASPPTHRAGEEREQYV.

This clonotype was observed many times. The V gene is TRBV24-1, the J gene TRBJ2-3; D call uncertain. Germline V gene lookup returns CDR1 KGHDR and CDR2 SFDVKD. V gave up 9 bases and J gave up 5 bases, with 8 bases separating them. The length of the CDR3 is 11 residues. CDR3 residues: CATSEEDTQYF. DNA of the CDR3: TGTGCCACCTCCGAGGAAGATACGCAGTATTTT.